This T cell receptor (beta chain) was recovered during a study of shared clonotypes between healthy human individuals. Findings and caveats of the study: How much donors shared clonotypes was expected to be affected by sequencing depth.

Free of recent acute infections or vaccinations, the donors were healthy HIV-negative adults. All the donors were Caucasian adults who lived in Nashville, Tennessee. Worth noting for this clone: Its antigen is as yet unknown.

Once extracted for a subset, genomic DNA was divided evenly among several immunoSEQ plates. TCRdb's table, derived via immunoSEQ multiplex PCR, lists solely in-frame clones and lacks some. The sample carries fewer than 500,000 clones, around 79% recorded once. V lost 3 bases and J lost 5, with 11 bases in between. The CDR3 runs 14 residues. The V gene's germline CDR1 is KGHSH and CDR2 LQKENI. The sequenced sample was PBMCs. The rearrangement joins TRBV18 to TRBJ2-1; D gene unclear. The clonotype comes from a woman aged 40 to 55 in good health. Some clones in this sample may be carry-over from other donors' samples. Here the CDR3 reads CASSPERIHNEQFF. CDR3 coding DNA: TGTGCCAGCTCACCCGAAAGGATCCACAATGAGCAGTTCTTC.